This T cell receptor beta chain stems from a study of shared clonotypes between healthy human individuals. Study details: Per-donor plates numbered three CD4 naive, three CD4 memory, two CD8 naive and one CD8 memory.

The length of the CDR3 is 12 residues. After removal of 6 bases from V and 7 bases from J, the junction contained 8 bases not matched to a gene. Germline CDR1 reads SQVTM; CDR2 reads ANQGSEA. The data were produced by immunoSEQ multiplex PCR, yet TCRdb's version contains in-frame clones alone and is incomplete. This sample has about 2.4 million clones, with 85% to 95% found just once. V is TRBV29-1 and J is TRBJ1-2, with 7 nucleotides matching TRBD1. This clonotype was sampled from a man younger than 35 in good health. What was sequenced was naive CD4+ T cells sorted from blood. Stated subset: CD45RA+ positively selected. CDR3 in amino acids: CSVRQGNGGYTF. CDR3 sequence (DNA): TGCAGCGTCCGACAGGGAAATGGTGGCTACACCTTC. Full variable domain (missing parts from reference TRBV29-1 and TRBJ1-2): SAVISQKPSRDICQRGTSLTIQCQVDSQVTMMFWYRQQPGQSLTLIATANQGSEATYESGFVIDKFPISRPNLTFSTLTVSNMSPEDSSIYLCSVRQGNGGYTFGSGTRLTVV.